These 10 T cell receptor beta chains originate from one sample sequenced in a study of CD8 T cells in ankylosing spondylitis. In TCRdb, the 5' RACE reads were re-called with MiXCR into one record per CDR3 protein. The table records some 220,000 distinct CDR3 sequences, less than 9.5% of them present only once. Sequences were obtained from blood, either unsorted or a sorted T cell fraction (not recorded which). All receptors come from a female donor with ankylosing spondylitis or in good health (not recorded which).

About this clonotype itself: This may be a read error, as it is one base from a much larger clone. This sequence joins TRBV12-3 or TRBV12-4 and TRBJ1-6; D unresolved. The CDR3 totals 13 residues. The CDR3 region is CANSVKADSPLHF. The CDR3 region has the DNA TGTGCCAACAGTGTCAAAGCCGATTCACCCCTCCACTTT.

This clonotype was counted many times. V and J are TRBV20-1 and TRBJ1-1, with D perhaps matching TRBD1 (6 bases). Germline V gene sequence: CDR1 DFQATT, CDR2 SNEGSKA (reference sequence). The CDR3 runs 15 residues. Trimming removed 5 bases from V and 0 bases from J, with 16 bases in between. The CDR3 reads CSAGAWGLVNTEAFF. The CDR3 DNA is TGCAGTGCTGGGGCCTGGGGGCTGGTGAACACTGAAGCTTTCTTT.

At least ten counts were recorded for this clonotype. This sequence joins TRBV7-3 and TRBJ2-2, with 11 bases matching TRBD1. Germline trimming cut 4 bases from V and 4 bases from J; bases unmatched to any gene: 2. CDR3 size: 15 residues. The germline gives CDR1 SGHTA, CDR2 FQGTGA. The chain's CDR3 is CASSSGQGGTGELFF. The DNA of the CDR3 is TGTGCCAGCAGCTCGGGACAGGGGGGCACCGGGGAGCTGTTTTTT.

There are many counts of this clonotype. The rearrangement uses TRBV9 and TRBJ2-3; D is ambiguous. The CDR3 totals 14 residues. The ends were cut back, 0 bases at V and 2 bases at J, with 7 bases in the middle. Germline V gene lookup returns CDR1 SGDLS and CDR2 YYNGEE. The CDR3 reads CASSVEDSTDTQYF. In nucleotides, the CDR3 is TGTGCCAGCAGCGTAGAAGACTCCACAGATACGCAGTATTTT.

This clonotype was counted many times. The chain recombines TRBV11-1 with TRBJ2-1; D is unclear. V lost 7 bases and J lost 8, with 12 bases in between. This CDR3 is 12 amino acids long. Germline V gene lookup returns CDR1 SGHAT and CDR2 FQDESV (reference sequence). The CDR3 nucleotides are TGTGCCAGCACCCCTCGAGGCGATGAGCAGTTCTTC. Translating gives CASTPRGDEQFF. Looking up the rest from reference TRBV11-1 and TRBJ2-1 gives the full variable domain: EAEVAQSPRYKITEKSQAVAFWCDPISGHATLYWYRQILGQGPELLVQFQDESVVDDSQLPKDRFSAERLKGVDSTLKIQPAELGDSAMYLCASTPRGDEQFFGPGTRLTVL.

There are many counts of this clonotype. The rearrangement joins TRBV6-2 or TRBV6-3 to TRBJ2-1; 10 nucleotides agree with TRBD1. Per the germline V gene, CDR1 is MNHEY and CDR2 is SVGEGT. The ends lost 7 bases at V and 8 bases at J; junction bases unmatched: 20. The CDR3 has 18 amino acids. The CDR3 sequence: CASTGRDRGYPIDDEQFF. DNA of the CDR3: TGTGCCAGCACCGGCCGGGACAGGGGATATCCGATTGACGATGAGCAGTTCTTC.

This clonotype appeared many times. The chain combines TRBV6-4 with TRBJ2-3; D might be TRBD2 (6 bases). The CDR3 sequence is 15 residues long. The germline V gene has CDR1 MRHNA and CDR2 SNTAGT. V lost 3 bases, J lost 6 bases, and 16 bases lay in between. The CDR3 reads CASSDSGLLGDTQYF. The CDR3 coding sequence is TGTGCCAGCAGTGATTCGGGACTCTTAGGGGATACGCAGTATTTT.

This clonotype appeared many times. The chain is built from TRBV12-3 or TRBV12-4 and TRBJ1-2; perhaps TRBD1 as D (5 bases). V lost 6 bases to trimming and J lost 5 bases, with 13 bases between them. This CDR3 is built from 13 residues. Here the CDR3 reads CASSRWGGYGYTF. DNA for the CDR3: TGTGCCAGCAGCCGTTGGGGGGGGTATGGCTACACCTTC.

This clonotype was seen repeatedly, ten times or more. The V and J genes are TRBV12-3 or TRBV12-4 and TRBJ2-4; 7 nucleotides align to TRBD2. This CDR3 has 15 residues. The V segment lost 5 bases and the J segment 0 bases; nucleotides outside the gene matches: 4. CDR3 sequence: CASSISGLAKNIQYF. Written as DNA, the CDR3 is TGTGCCAGCAGTATTAGCGGGCTAGCCAAAAACATTCAGTACTTC.

This clonotype was counted many times. This chain connects TRBV5-1 to TRBJ2-7, with D uncertain. This CDR3 contains 14 residues. Per the germline V gene, CDR1 is SGHRS and CDR2 is YFSETQ. The V gene lost 0 bases and the J gene lost 3 bases, with 10 bases spanning the gap. The chain's CDR3 is CASSLGRPVYEQYF. CDR3 coding DNA: TGCGCCAGCAGCTTGGGAAGGCCAGTCTACGAGCAGTACTTC. Supplemented by reference TRBV5-1 and TRBJ2-7, the full variable domain reads KAGVTQTPRYLIKTRGQQVTLSCSPISGHRSVSWYQQTPGQGLQFLFEYFSETQRNKGNFPGRFSGRQFSNSRSEMNVSTLELGDSALYLCASSLGRPVYEQYFGPGTRLTVT.